The 15 T cell receptor beta chains presented below share a single source sample, sequenced in a study of metastatic and nonmetastatic thyroid tumors. TCRdb recomputed clones from the PCR reads via MiXCR. The sample carries approximately 25,000 clones, around a sixth recorded once. No treatment of any kind had been given to any patient before thyroid surgery. Sequencing was carried out using blood. These receptors all stem from a male donor with papillary thyroid cancer or a benign thyroid nodule (not recorded which). Some clones in this sample may be carry-over from other donors' samples.

The J gene is TRBJ2-1, the V gene TRBV19; TRBD2 is a possible D gene (5 bases). The germline CDR1 and CDR2 sequences are LNHDA and SQIVND (reference sequence). The CDR3 has 13 amino acids. Deletions cut 10 bases from V and 11 bases from J, with 21 bases between. CDR3 amino acids: CATHGGPGNQQFF. Here the CDR3 DNA reads TGTGCCACCCACGGAGGTCCTGGGAATCAGCAGTTCTTC.

This clone was observed at least ten times. The chain couples TRBV28 to TRBJ2-7, with D unresolved. The CDR3 is 13 residues long. From germline, CDR1 is MDHEN and CDR2 SYDVKM. The V and J ends lost 3 bases and 4 bases respectively, with 10 bases between them. The CDR3 loop reads CASSLPVFYEQYF. In nucleotides, the CDR3 is TGTGCCAGCAGTTTGCCGGTGTTTTACGAGCAGTACTTC.

Many counts were recorded for this clone. V is TRBV28 and J is TRBJ2-7; 7 bases map to TRBD2. The trim removed 3 bases at V and 0 bases at J, leaving 2 bases unmatched. The CDR3 contains 14 residues. Germline V gene sequence: CDR1 MDHEN, CDR2 SYDVKM. CDR3 loop: CASSFGGSSYEQYF. Here the CDR3 DNA reads TGTGCCAGCAGTTTCGGCGGGAGCTCCTACGAGCAGTACTTC. Looking up the rest from reference TRBV28 and TRBJ2-7 gives the full variable domain: DVKVTQSSRYLVKRTGEKVFLECVQDMDHENMFWYRQDPGLGLRLIYFSYDVKMKEKGDIPEGYSVSREKKERFSLILESASTNQTSMYLCASSFGGSSYEQYFGPGTRLTVT.

At least ten counts were recorded for this clone. A much more abundant neighbour one base away suggests this may be a read error. The rearrangement joins TRBV5-1 to TRBJ2-7; 10 bases map to TRBD2. The germline CDR1 and CDR2 sequences are SGHRS and YFSETQ. V trimming: 2 bases; J trimming: 6 bases; junction bases outside the gene matches: 8. The CDR3 covers 15 residues. The CDR3 protein is CASSLSSGSLSEQYF. The CDR3 DNA reads TGCGCCAGCAGCTTATCTAGCGGGAGTTTGTCCGAGCAGTACTTC.

This clone has at least ten counts. The V call is TRBV28, the J call TRBJ1-1; D not resolved. CDR1 and CDR2 (germline): MDHEN, SYDVKM. V lost 11 bases to trimming and J lost 0 bases, with 25 bases between them. CDR3 size: 17 residues. Here the CDR3 DNA reads TGTGCCTGTACGGGCAGCGCCGCATACCTTATGAACACTGAAGCTTTCTTT. It codes for CACTGSAAYLMNTEAFF.

The genes are TRBV11-3 and TRBJ2-4; D is unresolved. This CDR3 is 15 amino acids long. The germline V gene has CDR1 SGHNT and CDR2 YENEEA. The V end lost 0 bases, the J end lost 7 bases, and 13 bases lay between the germline ends. The CDR3 bases are TGTGCCAGCAGCTTAGAGGGGTGGACGGAGAACATTCAGTACTTC. This gives the protein CASSLEGWTENIQYF. The full variable domain, rest sourced from reference TRBV11-3 and TRBJ2-4, is EAGVVQSPRYKIIEKKQPVAFWCNPISGHNTLYWYLQNLGQGPELLIRYENEEAVDDSQLPKDRFSAERLKGVDSTLKIQPAELGDSAVYLCASSLEGWTENIQYFGAGTRLSVL.

Many counts were recorded for this clone. The chain employs TRBV11-1 and TRBJ2-3; perhaps TRBD1 as D (6 bases). Trimming took off 5 bases at V and 0 bases at J, with 15 bases between the two ends. CDR1 is SGHAT and CDR2 is FQDESV in the germline V gene (reference sequence). This CDR3 region has 16 residues. Here the CDR3 reads CASSQPDRPSTDTQYF. CDR3 nucleotide sequence: TGTGCCAGCAGCCAGCCAGACAGGCCCAGCACAGATACGCAGTATTTT.

This clone has at least ten counts. The V gene is TRBV3-1, the J gene TRBJ2-1, with 8 bases lining up with TRBD1. CDR1 and CDR2 from the germline V gene are LGHDT and YNNKEL (reference sequence). The CDR3 sequence is 14 residues long. V was clipped by 6 bases and J by 4 bases; unmatched bases: 5. In nucleotides, the CDR3 is TGTGCCAGCAGACGACAGGGGATATACAATGAGCAGTTCTTC. Residues: CASRRQGIYNEQFF.

This clone has only a few counts. The chain carries TRBV20-1 and TRBJ2-7, with D possibly TRBD2 on 7 matching bases. This CDR3 comprises 16 residues. Between the trimmed V and J ends, which lost 0 bases and 3 bases, there was a span of 18 bases. Per the germline V gene, CDR1 is DFQATT and CDR2 is SNEGSKA (reference sequence). The CDR3 region is CSARDLDGGGSYEQYF. CDR3 nucleotide sequence: TGCAGTGCTAGAGATCTGGATGGGGGCGGGAGCTACGAGCAGTACTTC.

This clone was counted at least ten times. This rearrangement joins TRBV2 to TRBJ2-5, with 8 nucleotides matching TRBD2. The CDR3 extends over 15 amino acids. CDR1 is SNHLY and CDR2 is FYNNEI in the germline V gene. Unmatched junction bases numbered 10, after V lost 6 bases and J lost 4 bases. The CDR3 region has the DNA TGTGCCAGCAGCCCCTACGGGGGGGGCAGAGAGACCCAGTACTTC. Translated, it gives CASSPYGGGRETQYF.

A single count supports this clone. It is unclear where the CDR3 begins or ends on the DNA, so no DNA is shown, and the CDR3 is as TCRdb lists it. This chain links TRBV11-2 with TRBJ2-5; the table names TRBD2, a call not compared with the DNA. Germline CDR1 reads SGHAT; CDR2 reads FQNNGV. The CDR3 length is 18 residues, termini included. The CDR3 region is CASSFYICSATRQETQYF.

This clone was counted at least ten times. V gene TRBV11-3 combines with J gene TRBJ2-1; 7 bases are a match to TRBD2. V trimming: 1 base; J trimming: 10 bases; junction bases outside the gene matches: 13. Germline V gives CDR1 SGHNT, CDR2 YENEEA. The CDR3 is made up of 16 amino acids. In DNA form, the CDR3 reads TGTGCCAGCAGCTTAGGTCTAGCGGTCTCCGGGGGGGAGCAGTTCTTC. Translating it yields CASSLGLAVSGGEQFF.

This clone was recorded at least ten times. The J gene is TRBJ1-5, the V gene TRBV6-1, with D maybe TRBD1 (5 bases). This CDR3 region has 15 residues. The germline gives CDR1 MNHNS, CDR2 SASEGT. V gave up 6 bases and J gave up 0 bases, with 12 bases separating them. CDR3 in DNA: TGTGCCAGCAGCCTCGACAGTATTAGCAATCAGCCCCAGCATTTT. This gives the protein CASSLDSISNQPQHF.

This clone was detected ten times or more. V and J are TRBV7-9 and TRBJ2-4; 8 nucleotides agree with TRBD1. The V segment lost 1 base and the J segment 6 bases; nucleotides outside the gene matches: 8. Germline-derived CDR1 and CDR2 are SEHNR and FQNEAQ (reference sequence). This CDR3 spans 16 amino acids. The CDR3 nucleotides read TGTGCCAGCAGCTTAGGATCGCCTGGACAGGGAAACATTCAGTACTTC. This translates into CASSLGSPGQGNIQYF.

In its sample, this clone was seen many times. The chain is built from TRBV5-1 and TRBJ2-7; the D is unclear. CDR3 length equals 15 residues. Trimming removed 1 base at V and 2 bases at J, with 13 bases between. Germline loops: CDR1 SGHRS, CDR2 YFSETQ. This CDR3 reads CASSLSGSGTYEQYF. For the CDR3, the DNA is TGCGCCAGCAGCTTGTCGGGCTCCGGTACCTACGAGCAGTACTTC.